Presented here are 23 T cell receptor beta chains from one specimen sequenced in a study of shared clonotypes between healthy human individuals. Assay: immunoSEQ multiplex PCR; the TCRdb copy retains only in-frame clones and omits some. The sample carries millions of clones, around 93% recorded once. Positively selected for CCR7, the CD45RO-negative cells used as naive CD8 cells excluded terminally differentiated effector memory CD45RA+ cells. The material sequenced was naive CD8+ T cells from PBMCs. The source is a man aged 18 to 30 in good health. Some clones in this sample may be carry-over from other donors' samples.

About this clone: At the DNA level, this CDR3 is encoded by other sequences in the same sample as well. The CDR3 loop reads CASSLEGDGYTF. The CDR3 DNA sequence: TGTGCCAGCAGCCTCGAGGGGGACGGCTACACCTTC. This sequence joins TRBV6-5 and TRBJ1-2, with TRBD1 as a possible D gene (6 bases). Germline-derived CDR1 and CDR2 are MNHEY and SVGAGI. The length of the CDR3 is 12 residues. Trimming pared 6 bases from V and 8 bases from J, leaving 13 bases between.

The V and J genes are TRBV9 and TRBJ2-3, with a tentative D call TRBD1 (5 bases). The germline V gene has CDR1 SGDLS and CDR2 YYNGEE. The CDR3 has 14 amino acids. With 2 bases removed from V and 3 bases from J, the gap between germline ends came to 10 bases. This CDR3 reads CASSVQGLTDTQYF. The CDR3 region has the DNA TGTGCCAGCAGCGTTCAGGGTTTAACAGATACGCAGTATTTT. Looking up the rest from reference TRBV9 and TRBJ2-3 gives the full variable domain: DSGVTQTPKHLITATGQRVTLRCSPRSGDLSVYWYQQSLDQGLQFLIQYYNGEERAKGNILERFSAQQFPDLHSELNLSSLELGDSALYFCASSVQGLTDTQYFGPGTRLTVL.

The chain couples TRBV5-1 to TRBJ2-7; D is perhaps TRBD1 (6 bases). V was trimmed by 4 bases and J by 2 bases, leaving 16 bases between them. The CDR3 runs to 15 residues. Germline CDR1 SGHRS, CDR2 YFSETQ. The CDR3 region is CASSQPGHGAYEQYF. CDR3 DNA: TGCGCCAGCAGCCAACCGGGACATGGGGCCTACGAGCAGTACTTC. Using reference TRBV5-1 and TRBJ2-7 for the parts outside the CDR3, the full variable domain is KAGVTQTPRYLIKTRGQQVTLSCSPISGHRSVSWYQQTPGQGLQFLFEYFSETQRNKGNFPGRFSGRQFSNSRSEMNVSTLELGDSALYLCASSQPGHGAYEQYFGPGTRLTVT.

J is TRBJ2-7 and V is TRBV1; TRBD1 is the table's D call and was not checked against the DNA. TRBV1 represents a pseudogene. The CDR3 runs to 17 residues. This chain's CDR3 is CTSGLRTRDTHSYEQYF. The CDR3 DNA reads TGCACCAGCGGCCTGAGGACCCGGGACACCCACTCCTACGAGCAGTACTTC.

The rearrangement uses TRBV2 and TRBJ2-2; tentatively, D is TRBD1 (6 bases). In germline, CDR1 is SNHLY, CDR2 FYNNEI. The CDR3 contains 18 residues. Trimming stripped 4 bases from V and 4 bases from J, with 22 bases between. The CDR3 loop is CASSVKFGGALTTGELFF. The CDR3 DNA reads TGTGCCAGCAGTGTAAAATTTGGGGGCGCCCTCACCACCGGGGAGCTGTTTTTT.

The rearrangement links TRBV19 to TRBJ1-2; D ambiguous. Germline CDR1 and CDR2: LNHDA and SQIVND (reference sequence). This CDR3 contains 12 residues. Trimming took off 5 bases at V and 7 bases at J, with 11 bases between the two ends. CDR3 sequence (DNA): TGTGCCAGTAGTCTGACCTGGGGTGGCTACACCTTC. This encodes CASSLTWGGYTF.

J is TRBJ2-2 and V is TRBV27; D not resolved. V lost 6 bases to trimming and J lost 6 bases, with 17 bases between them. CDR1 is MNHEY and CDR2 is SMNVEV in the germline V gene (reference sequence). This CDR3 contains 15 residues. The CDR3 DNA reads TGTGCCAGCAGCCCAACCTCTACATCCCCCGGGGAGCTGTTTTTT. Its translation is CASSPTSTSPGELFF.

The chain combines TRBV30 with TRBJ2-1; 9 bases are a match to TRBD2. The germline V gene encodes CDR1 GTSNPN and CDR2 SVGIG (reference sequence). This CDR3 is built from 13 residues. CDR3 sequence (DNA): TGTGCTCGGACACGCGGGGGGGGCGATGAGCAGTTCTTC. It yields the protein CARTRGGGDEQFF. Full variable domain (remainder filled in from reference TRBV30 and TRBJ2-1): SQTIHQWPATLVQPVGSPLSLECTVEGTSNPNLYWYRQAAGRGLQLLFYSVGIGQISSEVPQNLSASRPQDRQFILSSKKLLLSDSGFYLCARTRGGGDEQFFGPGTRLTVL.

The V gene is TRBV7-9, the J gene TRBJ2-7; D might be TRBD1 (5 bases). CDR1 SEHNR and CDR2 FQNEAQ come from the germline V gene (reference sequence). V dropped 6 bases and J dropped 6 bases, with 21 bases sitting between them. The CDR3 runs to 15 residues. This chain's CDR3 is CASSSPTETFSEQYF. The CDR3 DNA reads TGTGCCAGCAGTTCCCCGACAGAGACGTTTTCCGAGCAGTACTTC.

This clone was observed a single time. The chain has TRBV6-4 and TRBJ1-5, with D perhaps TRBD1 (6 bases). The CDR3 runs to 15 residues. Trimming took 5 bases from V and 7 from J, leaving 18 bases between them. CDR1 and CDR2 from the germline V gene are MRHNA and SNTAGT. CDR3 in DNA: TGTGCCAGCAGTCCGGGAGGGGGGCCAGGGCAGCCCCAGCATTTT. Protein product: CASSPGGGPGQPQHF.

J is TRBJ2-7 and V is TRBV5-1; 8 bases fit TRBD1. V dropped 0 bases and J dropped 2; count of bases not matched to a gene: 7. The CDR3 sequence is 16 residues long. Germline values: CDR1 SGHRS, CDR2 YFSETQ. CDR3 region: CASSLVPGGLAYEQYF. DNA of the CDR3: TGCGCCAGCAGCTTGGTACCAGGGGGCCTCGCCTACGAGCAGTACTTC.

This clone was seen once. At one end, the junction sequence differs from germline, possibly due to a read error. V gene TRBV5-1 combines with J gene TRBJ1-1; D might be TRBD1 (6 bases). The CDR3 covers 13 residues. Per the germline V gene, CDR1 is SGHRS and CDR2 is YFSETQ. Here the CDR3 DNA reads TGCGCCAGCCGCGAAACAGGGAACGCTGAAGCTTTCTTT. Translated: CASRETGNAEAFF. Drawing the rest from reference TRBV5-1 and TRBJ1-1, the complete variable domain is KAGVTQTPRYLIKTRGQQVTLSCSPISGHRSVSWYQQTPGQGLQFLFEYFSETQRNKGNFPGRFSGRQFSNSRSEMNVSTLELGDSALYLCASRETGNAEAFFGQGTRLTVV.

J is TRBJ1-2 and V is TRBV7-2; TRBD1 is a possible D gene (6 bases). Trimming pared 4 bases from V and 8 bases from J, leaving 17 bases between. The CDR3 has 14 amino acids. Germline V gene lookup returns CDR1 SGHTA and CDR2 FQGNSA. The CDR3, as DNA: TGTGCCAGCAGCTCAACATCCGGGGGCAGGGGCTACACCTTC. It specifies CASSSTSGGRGYTF.

The chain couples TRBV10-3 to TRBJ2-7; 9 bases are shared with TRBD1. CDR1 is ENHRY, CDR2 SYGVKD, per germline. This CDR3 is built from 16 residues. The trim removed 3 bases at V and 4 bases at J, leaving 10 bases unmatched. The CDR3 reads CAISERTRTGEYEQYF. CDR3 sequence (DNA): TGTGCCATCAGTGAAAGAACCCGGACAGGGGAGTACGAGCAGTACTTC.

The chain uses TRBV6-6 and TRBJ2-7; D possibly corresponds to TRBD1 (6 bases). The ends were cut back, 6 bases at V and 1 base at J, with 13 bases in the middle. CDR3 length equals 14 residues. Germline CDR1 MNHNY, CDR2 SVGAGI (reference sequence). The CDR3 sequence is CASRDRLSSYEQYF. CDR3 DNA sequence: TGTGCCAGCAGAGACAGGCTATCTTCCTACGAGCAGTACTTC.

The J gene is TRBJ2-5, the V gene TRBV19; 7 positions match TRBD2. The CDR3 is 15 residues long. V trimming: 5 bases; J trimming: 2 bases; junction bases outside the gene matches: 8. Looked up from germline, CDR1 is LNHDA and CDR2 is SQIVND (reference sequence). DNA for the CDR3: TGTGCCAGTAGTCCGCTCGCGGGAGTACAAGAGACCCAGTACTTC. Amino acids: CASSPLAGVQETQYF.

This chain connects TRBV9 to TRBJ2-3; 8 bases are shared with TRBD2. V shed 3 bases and J 11 bases; nucleotides not matched to a gene: 11. Germline assignment: CDR1 SGDLS and CDR2 YYNGEE. The CDR3 has 14 amino acids. The chain's CDR3 is CASSATITSGGQYF. CDR3 nucleotide sequence: TGTGCCAGCAGCGCAACTATAACTAGCGGAGGGCAGTATTTT.

The chain joins TRBV4-3 to TRBJ2-7; D might be TRBD1 (6 bases). Trimming cost V 1 base and J 3 bases, with 13 bases left between them. The CDR3 is made up of 15 amino acids. Germline values: CDR1 LGHNA, CDR2 YSLEER. The DNA for the CDR3 is TGCGCCAGCAGCCAAGTGGCAGGGGACAACTACGAGCAGTACTTC. Its translation is CASSQVAGDNYEQYF.

The chain is built from TRBV27 and TRBJ1-4; 7 positions agree with TRBD1. The CDR3 spans 15 residues. The germline CDR1 and CDR2 sequences are MNHEY and SMNVEV (reference sequence). V shed 6 bases, J shed 3 bases, and the junction held 7 bases outside the gene matches. This CDR3 is CASRFLTGANEKLFF. The CDR3 DNA reads as TGTGCCAGCAGATTTCTCACAGGGGCTAATGAAAAACTGTTTTTT.

The chain has TRBV6-1 and TRBJ2-6, with 8 bases that match TRBD1. The length of the CDR3 is 20 residues. Germline V gene sequence: CDR1 MNHNS, CDR2 SASEGT. The ends lost 2 bases at V and 0 bases at J; junction bases unmatched: 12. CDR3 sequence reads: CASSEMTVGQGHSGANVLTF. CDR3 coding DNA: TGTGCCAGCAGTGAAATGACGGTAGGACAGGGCCACTCTGGGGCCAACGTCCTGACTTTC.

This chain uses TRBV28 with TRBJ2-7; D gene ambiguous. V lost 7 bases to trimming and J lost 0 bases, with 10 bases between them. The CDR3 has 13 residues. CDR1 and CDR2 from the germline V gene are MDHEN and SYDVKM. The CDR3 protein is CASTLTPSYEQYF. The CDR3 DNA reads as TGTGCCAGCACATTGACTCCCTCCTACGAGCAGTACTTC.

The rearrangement joins TRBV5-1 to TRBJ2-1, with D perhaps given as TRBD1 or TRBD2 (6 bases each). Germline values: CDR1 SGHRS, CDR2 YFSETQ. The length of the CDR3 is 16 residues. V lost 0 bases and J 1 base, leaving 11 bases between the germline ends. The CDR3 region is CASSLVWGASYNEQFF. The DNA for the CDR3 is TGCGCCAGCAGCTTGGTCTGGGGGGCTTCCTACAATGAGCAGTTCTTC.

The rearrangement links TRBV29-1 to TRBJ1-2, with D possibly TRBD1 on 6 matching bases. Trimming removed 2 bases at V and 3 bases at J, with 16 bases between. The CDR3 spans 15 residues. Germline loops: CDR1 SQVTM, CDR2 ANQGSEA. DNA for the CDR3: TGCAGCGTTGAAAACAGGGTAGAAGGTGACTATGGCTACACCTTC. Protein: CSVENRVEGDYGYTF.